A selection of T cell receptor beta chains follows, all from one sample in a study of OX40 agonist ivuxolimab in advanced cancers. Here immunoSEQ multiplex PCR was the method, and the copy in TCRdb shows in-frame clones only, minus some. The table records roughly 90,000 clones, 91% of them present only once. The sample in question was CD4+ or CD8+ T cells sorted from blood, obtained in a trial of the OX40 agonist ivuxolimab. The source is an adult with an advanced solid tumor such as melanoma, head and neck, liver or kidney cancer. Each CDR3 is given with its conserved first and last residue. A D gene is named only where the DNA matches it firmly. Size values are once, few and many counts, or a class for expanded clones, and some rows have none.

TRBD2 TRBJ2-2 NA TRBV28 TGTGCCAGCAGTTTATTCGTAGGGCAGGGCCTTGGGCTAGCGGGCCTCGGGAACGGGGAGCTGTTTTTT CASSLFVGQGLGLAGLGNGELFF
NA TRBJ1-2 NA TRBV28 TGTGCCAGCAGTTGGGGGGCGCGAAGCTATGGCTACACCTTC CASSWGARSYGYTF
NA TRBJ1-5 NA TRBV19 TGTGCCAGTAGTATAGATCTAACAGGGTTTAGCAATCAGCCCCAGCATTTT CASSIDLTGFSNQPQHF
NA TRBJ2-6 NA TRBV7-6 TGTGCCAGCAGCCCAACCCTGAGGGCCCCTGGGGCCAACGTCCTGACTTTC CASSPTLRAPGANVLTF
NA TRBJ1-3 NA TRBV28 TGTGCCAGCAGAATTGAGTCTGGAAACACCATATATTTT CASRIESGNTIYF
NA TRBJ2-5 NA TRBV11-1 TGTGCCAGCAGCCAAGGGGAGTGGTCGGCCCAGTACTTC CASSQGEWSAQYF
NA TRBJ1-1 NA TRBV7-9 TGTGCCAGCAGGTCTGAGGGGGATAGGGGGACCACTGAAGCTTTCTTT CASRSEGDRGTTEAFF
NA TRBJ2-3 NA TRBV5-1 TGCGCCAGCAGCTTAAGGGTAGAACCAGATACGCAGTATTTT CASSLRVEPDTQYF
NA TRBJ2-2 NA TRBV7-8 TGTGCCAGCTTCCGGAACACCGGGGAGCTGTTTTTT CASFRNTGELFF
NA TRBJ2-7 NA TRBV4-1 TGCGCCAGCAGCCAACGCAACCTCGCCTACGAGCAGTACTTC CASSQRNLAYEQYF
NA TRBJ1-6 NA TRBV6-1 TGTGCCAGCAGTGAACGAAGACAGATAATTCACCCCCTCCACTTT CASSERRQIIHPLHF
NA TRBJ1-5 few TRBV28 TGTGCCAGCACCCCATTAGACGGCTGGAATCAGCCCCAGCATTTT CASTPLDGWNQPQHF
NA TRBJ1-3 NA TRBV9 TGTGCCAGCAGCGTAGGCGGTTTCGCTGGAAACACCATATATTTT CASSVGGFAGNTIYF
NA TRBJ1-2 once TRBV5-1 TGCGCCAGCAGCTTGGCTGGGACACTATCCGGTCGGGGCGGCTACACCTTC CASSLAGTLSGRGGYTF
NA TRBJ1-2 NA TRBV6-6 TGTGCCAGCATTTTTGGGACGGACTATACGGGGGGCTACACCTTC CASIFGTDYTGGYTF
TRBD2 TRBJ2-2 NA TRBV7-2 TGTGCCAGCAGATTAAGCGGGGGAACCGGGGAGCTGTTTTTT CASRLSGGTGELFF
TRBD1 TRBJ2-7 NA TRBV27 TGTGCCAGCAGGCCAAGACAGGGCTACGAGCAGTACTTC CASRPRQGYEQYF
TRBD1 TRBJ2-7 NA TRBV27 TGTGCCAGCAGTTACGGGACAGGACCCTACGAGCAGTACTTC CASSYGTGPYEQYF
NA TRBJ2-7 NA TRBV7-2 TGTGCCAGCAGCTTAGTCCGGGACAACCACGAGCAGTACTTC CASSLVRDNHEQYF
NA TRBJ1-1 NA TRBV5-1 TGCGCCAGCAGCCCCCGATCAATCCCCGCGGGCGACACTGAAGCTTTCTTT CASSPRSIPAGDTEAFF
TRBD2 TRBJ2-5 NA TRBV11-2 TGTGCCAGCAGCTCGACTAGCGGCCCCTTGGGGGAGACCCAGTACTTC CASSSTSGPLGETQYF
NA TRBJ1-2 NA TRBV29-1 TGCAGCGTTGAAGGCGAGGGGCCTGATGGCTACACCTTC CSVEGEGPDGYTF
TRBD1 TRBJ2-7 NA TRBV29-1 TGCAGCGTTGTCCAGGGGGCCGTCTACGAGCAGTACTTC CSVVQGAVYEQYF
TRBD1 TRBJ1-1 NA TRBV27 TGTGCCAGCGGCCCGACAGGGTGGGGCATTGAAGCTTTCTTT CASGPTGWGIEAFF
TRBD2 TRBJ2-7 NA TRBV4-2 TGTGCCAGCAGCCAAGAGGGGACTAGGAATTACGAGCAGTACTTC CASSQEGTRNYEQYF
NA TRBJ2-7 NA TRBV11-2 TGTGCCAGCAGCTTCGGGAGCAACTACGAGCAGTACTTC CASSFGSNYEQYF
TRBD2 TRBJ2-2 NA TRBV5-1 TGCGCCAGCAGACTTACTAGCGACGTTACCGGGGAGCTGTTTTTT CASRLTSDVTGELFF
TRBD1 TRBJ2-2 NA TRBV2 TGTGCCAGCAGTTGGACAGGGGACACCGGGGAGCTGTTTTTT CASSWTGDTGELFF
NA TRBJ2-2 NA TRBV5-6 TGTGCCAGCAGCTTGGGCTGGGAGTCGACCGGGGAGCTGTTTTTT CASSLGWESTGELFF
NA TRBJ2-7 NA TRBV4-1 TGCGCCAGCAGCCGCGTCGGGAGTTCCTACGAGCAGTACTTC CASSRVGSSYEQYF
NA TRBJ1-2 NA TRBV10-3 TGTGCCATCAGTGATTCGAGGGCAGGGGACCTCTATGGCTACACCTTC CAISDSRAGDLYGYTF
NA TRBJ2-7 NA TRBV11-3 TGTGCCAGCAGCCCAGAGACCTCCTACGAGCAGTACTTC CASSPETSYEQYF
TRBD2 TRBJ2-7 NA TRBV7-9 TGTGCCAGCAGCTTAGCCGAGACTAGCGAGTTCTACGAGCAGTACTTC CASSLAETSEFYEQYF
NA TRBJ2-1 NA TRBV5-6 TGTGCCAGCAGCACCTACAATGAGCAGTTCTTC CASSTYNEQFF
TRBD2 TRBJ2-7 few TRBV5-3 TGTGCCAGGCTTAGCGGGAGGGACTCCTACGAGCAGTACTTC CARLSGRDSYEQYF
NA TRBJ1-4 few TRBV6-6 TGTGCCAGCAGTGGTCGACAGACAACTAATGAAAAACTGTTTTTT CASSGRQTTNEKLFF
NA TRBJ2-7 NA TRBV6-6 TGTGCCAGCAGTTACTCGAGAGAGTTTTCCTACGAGCAGTACTTC CASSYSREFSYEQYF
NA TRBJ2-6 NA TRBV21-1 TGTGCCAGCAGCAAAGCCCCGGACAGTGATCACTCTGGGGCCAACGTCCTGACTTTC CASSKAPDSDHSGANVLTF
TRBD1 TRBJ1-2 once TRBV29-1 TGCAGCGTTGAAGTAGACTCAAACAGGGGATATGGCTACACCTTC CSVEVDSNRGYGYTF
NA TRBJ2-5 NA TRBV5-4 TGTGCCAGCAGCAGAATAGACTCTGGGTCCGGGTCCCAGTACTTC CASSRIDSGSGSQYF
NA TRBJ2-3 NA TRBV9 TGTGCCAGCGGGGGTTGGGATACGCAGTATTTT CASGGWDTQYF
TRBD1 TRBJ1-5 NA TRBV28 TGTGCCAGCCTATCAGGGGGGCTCAATCAGCCCCAGCATTTT CASLSGGLNQPQHF
TRBD2 TRBJ2-7 once TRBV4-1 TGCGCCAGCAGCCACCTAGGACTAGCGCGAGACTCCTACGAGCAGTACTTC CASSHLGLARDSYEQYF
TRBD1 TRBJ2-2 once TRBV2 TGTGCCAGCAGGGAACAGGGGGCCGGGGAGCTGTTTTTT CASREQGAGELFF
TRBD1 TRBJ2-7 NA TRBV28 TGTGCCAGCAGAGACGACAGGGTTGTTTACGAGCAGTACTTC CASRDDRVVYEQYF
NA TRBJ2-1 NA TRBV30 TGTGCCTGGAGTGATTCGGGGAGGTCCTACAATGAGCAGTTCTTC CAWSDSGRSYNEQFF
NA TRBJ2-5 NA TRBV6-5 TGTGCCAGCAGTTACTCGACAGGTCGCCAAGAGACCCAGTACTTC CASSYSTGRQETQYF
TRBD2 TRBJ2-1 NA TRBV5-4 TGTGCCAGCAGCTCACCTAGCGGGACGTTATACAATGAGCAGTTCTTC CASSSPSGTLYNEQFF
NA TRBJ2-7 once TRBV27 TGTGCCAGCAGTTTATCCCCAGGAGCGGAGCAGTACTTC CASSLSPGAEQYF
NA TRBJ1-1 NA TRBV10-1 TGCGCCAGCAGTGAGTCAAGGGGAACTGAAGCTTTCTTT CASSESRGTEAFF
NA TRBJ2-1 NA TRBV14 TGTGCCAGCAGCCAACGAGAATTTCGAGGGCTCAATGAGCAGTTCTTC CASSQREFRGLNEQFF
NA TRBJ2-7 NA TRBV6-5 TGTGCCAGCAGTTATTCTCAAGGCGAGCAGTACTTC CASSYSQGEQYF
NA TRBJ2-1 NA TRBV4-1 TGCGCCAGCAGCCAAGATAATATAAGGACCAGCTCCTACAATGAGCAGTTCTTC CASSQDNIRTSSYNEQFF
NA TRBJ2-7 NA TRBV29-1 TGCAGCGTTGATCGGATTGCCTACGAGCAGTACTTC CSVDRIAYEQYF
TRBD2 TRBJ2-3 NA TRBV9 TGTGCCAGCAGCGTCGTATCAGCGGGACCAGATACGCAGTATTTT CASSVVSAGPDTQYF